These 21 T cell receptor beta chains originate from one sample sequenced in a study of regulatory T cells in long-lasting Graves disease. Regarding time point: persistent/refractory GD, antithyroid drugs over 5 years with positive TRAb. Isolated PBMC RNA provided the starting material for the TCR library. For TCR beta, libraries came from iRepertoire HTBI primers and Arm-PCR of CDR3 regions. TCRdb ran MiXCR on the multiplex PCR reads and lists one entry per CDR3 protein. This sample yields more than 300,000 distinct CDR3 sequences, of which more than 20% are seen a single time; around a quarter belongs to the top ten. The sequenced sample was peripheral blood mononuclear cells (PBMCs), obtained when the disease was refractory, from a patient treated with antithyroid drugs. The receptors come from a woman aged 40 to 50 with Graves disease.

In this sample, this clonotype turned up many times. The CDR3 here is CSVEKDPGRLMNTEAFF. CDR3 DNA sequence: TGCAGCGTTGAAAAGGATCCAGGCAGGCTGATGAACACTGAAGCTTTCTTT. The chain recombines TRBV29-1 with TRBJ1-1; no reliable D call. The CDR3 loop spans 17 amino acids. The germline V gene has CDR1 SQVTM and CDR2 ANQGSEA. The V end lost 2 bases, the J end lost 0 bases, and 19 bases lay between the germline ends.

This clonotype was seen a few times. The chain combines TRBV7-9 with TRBJ1-1; 9 nucleotides agree with TRBD1. The CDR3 sequence is 19 residues long. Germline V lookup: CDR1 SEHNR, CDR2 FQNEAQ (reference sequence). Trimming cost V 5 bases and J 0 bases; bases outside gene matches: 16. CDR3 in DNA: TGTGCCAGCAGCAGCAGACAGGGGGACGGGCCCGTTGTGAACACTGAAGCTTTCTTT. Amino acid sequence: CASSSRQGDGPVVNTEAFF.

This clonotype was recorded many times. CDR3 region: CASSPPGGMGYTF. DNA for the CDR3: TGTGCCAGCAGCCCCCCCGGAGGGATGGGCTACACCTTC. The chain recombines TRBV28 with TRBJ1-2; D remains unclear. The CDR3 runs 13 residues. V lost 6 bases and J lost 8, with 16 bases in between. Germline-derived CDR1 and CDR2 are MDHEN and SYDVKM.

This clonotype showed up many times. The genes are TRBV6-1 and TRBJ1-2; D uncertain. The V gene's germline CDR1 is MNHNS and CDR2 SASEGT. Trimming took off 0 bases at V and 8 bases at J, with 4 bases between the two ends. The CDR3 length is 11 residues. The DNA of the CDR3 is TGTGCCAGCAGTGAAGCGGGGGGCTACACCTTC. Its protein is CASSEAGGYTF.

This chain connects TRBV28 to TRBJ2-3; D ambiguous. Germline values: CDR1 MDHEN, CDR2 SYDVKM. V lost 1 base to trimming and J lost 3 bases, with 17 bases between them. This CDR3 is built from 17 residues. CDR3 nucleotides: TGTGCCAGCAGTTTATTAACGGCTTGGACGCTGACAGATACGCAGTATTTT. As protein: CASSLLTAWTLTDTQYF.

The J gene is TRBJ1-2, the V gene TRBV6-1, with 9 bases fitting TRBD1. Germline V gives CDR1 MNHNS, CDR2 SASEGT. This CDR3 contains 12 residues. V gave up 8 bases and J gave up 7 bases; unmatched junction bases: 5. The CDR3 DNA reads as TGTGCCAGCGGTGCGGGACAGGGTGGCTACACCTTC. It codes for CASGAGQGGYTF.

The chain carries TRBV20-1 and TRBJ1-1; D is undetermined. V gave up 4 bases and J gave up 5 bases, with 14 bases separating them. The CDR3 extends over 13 amino acids. Germline CDR1 is DFQATT and CDR2 is SNEGSKA (reference sequence). The CDR3 spells CSAIVVIVTEAFF. The CDR3 DNA is TGCAGTGCTATTGTCGTGATAGTTACTGAAGCTTTCTTT.

This clonotype appeared a few times. This chain joins TRBV28 and TRBJ2-4; TRBD1 matches at 10 bases. Germline V gene lookup returns CDR1 MDHEN and CDR2 SYDVKM. Losses at the gene ends were 4 bases for V and 1 base for J; bases not matched to a gene: 13. CDR3 length: 19 residues. The CDR3 nucleotides are TGTGCCAGCAGTTCCGACAGGGGGCGCTTAAGTACGGCCAAAAACATTCAGTACTTC. It encodes CASSSDRGRLSTAKNIQYF.

Concerning this clonotype itself: Relative to the germline gene, one junction end is altered; a read error may explain this. This chain joins TRBV6-5 and TRBJ1-2, with a weak D call TRBD1 (6 bases). The CDR3 runs 16 residues. From germline, CDR1 is MNHEY and CDR2 SVGAGI. The CDR3 sequence is CASSYYGGAANYGDTF. In nucleotides, the CDR3 is TGTGCCAGCAGTTACTACGGGGGCGCAGCCAACTATGGCGACACCTTC.

This clonotype was counted ten times or more. This chain joins TRBV20-1 and TRBJ1-4; TRBD1 is a possible D gene (6 bases). Germline loops: CDR1 DFQATT, CDR2 SNEGSKA (reference sequence). The V gene lost 0 bases and the J gene lost 3 bases, with 8 bases spanning the gap. The CDR3 has 14 residues. In DNA form, the CDR3 reads TGCAGTGCTAGAGAGGGGGCGGCTAATGAAAAACTGTTTTTT. It encodes CSAREGAANEKLFF.

This clonotype was counted at least ten times. V usage is TRBV20-1 and J usage is TRBJ2-7; D remains unclear. Germline V gene lookup returns CDR1 DFQATT and CDR2 SNEGSKA (reference sequence). The V end was cut by 6 bases, the J end by 4 bases, with 22 bases between. The CDR3 has 15 amino acids. As DNA, the CDR3 is TGCAGTGCGTATCTACTCGCCTCGGGCACATACGAGCAGTACTTC. Translation: CSAYLLASGTYEQYF.

This clonotype was detected ten times or more. The chain is built from TRBV7-3 and TRBJ2-1, with 7 bases that match TRBD2. The junction had 6 bases not matched to a gene; V was cut back by 1 base and J by 6 bases. The CDR3 runs 15 residues. Germline V gene lookup returns CDR1 SGHTA and CDR2 FQGTGA. The CDR3 DNA reads TGTGCCAGCAGCTTAAGTGGGACTATACGCAATGAGCAGTTCTTC. Residues: CASSLSGTIRNEQFF.

This clonotype was picked up many times. This chain joins TRBV28 and TRBJ2-7; 8 nucleotides line up with TRBD1. CDR3 size: 13 residues. Per germline, CDR1 MDHEN and CDR2 SYDVKM. Trimming removed 3 bases from V and 5 bases from J; junction bases left unmatched: 3. CDR3 nucleotide sequence: TGTGCCAGCAGTTTCAGGGGGCGAAACGAGCAGTACTTC. This translates into CASSFRGRNEQYF. Full variable domain (outside the CDR3, taken from reference TRBV28 and TRBJ2-7): DVKVTQSSRYLVKRTGEKVFLECVQDMDHENMFWYRQDPGLGLRLIYFSYDVKMKEKGDIPEGYSVSREKKERFSLILESASTNQTSMYLCASSFRGRNEQYFGPGTRLTVT.

This clonotype has a count of ten or more. J is TRBJ2-7 and V is TRBV7-8, with TRBD2 matching over 8 bases. CDR3 length: 14 residues. J lost 3 bases, V lost 0 bases, and 1 base had no gene match. CDR1 is SGHVS, CDR2 FQNEAQ, per germline. The CDR3 protein is CASSLAGGVYEQYF. The CDR3 nucleotides read TGTGCCAGCAGCTTAGCCGGGGGGGTCTACGAGCAGTACTTC.

The CDR3: CASSSRQKETQYF. DNA of the CDR3: TGCGCCAGCAGCTCACGACAGAAAGAGACCCAGTACTTC. This sequence joins TRBV5-1 and TRBJ2-5; possible D gene TRBD1, 5 bases. The CDR3 loop spans 13 amino acids. Trimming shortened V by 3 bases and J by 3 bases, and 9 bases separated the two germline ends. Germline V gene lookup returns CDR1 SGHRS and CDR2 YFSETQ.

This clonotype was seen a few times. The gene calls are TRBV20-1 and TRBJ1-1; D is undetermined. This CDR3 is 13 amino acids long. CDR1 is DFQATT, CDR2 SNEGSKA, per germline (reference sequence). V gave up 2 bases and J gave up 5 bases, with 12 bases separating them. The CDR3 sequence: CSARKQAYTEAFF. The CDR3 region has the DNA TGCAGTGCTAGAAAGCAGGCCTATACTGAAGCTTTCTTT.

The rearrangement uses TRBV27 and TRBJ2-7; maybe TRBD1 (5 bases). Trimming pared 3 bases from V and 6 bases from J, leaving 12 bases between. The CDR3 consists of 13 residues. Germline lookup yields CDR1 MNHEY and CDR2 SMNVEV (reference sequence). CDR3 nucleotides: TGTGCCAGCAGTTTCTCCAACCAGGGCGAGCAGTACTTC. Its protein is CASSFSNQGEQYF.

In its sample, this clonotype was seen many times. This chain links TRBV29-1 with TRBJ2-7; either TRBD1 or TRBD2 may supply D (5 bases each). Trimming took off 6 bases at V and 5 bases at J, with 17 bases between the two ends. Per the germline V gene, CDR1 is SQVTM and CDR2 is ANQGSEA. The CDR3 contains 13 residues. Here the CDR3 reads CSVDPGTNHEQYF. CDR3 nucleotide sequence: TGCAGCGTGGACCCCGGGACCAATCACGAGCAGTACTTC.

This clonotype was counted at least ten times. The chain joins TRBV12-3 or TRBV12-4 to TRBJ1-5; perhaps TRBD1 as D (5 bases). The germline V and J ends were trimmed by 0 bases and 7 bases, with 7 bases remaining between them. This CDR3 is built from 13 residues. CDR3 nucleotides: TGTGCCAGCAGTTTAGCCAGGGAACAGCCCCAGCATTTT. Translation: CASSLAREQPQHF.

This clonotype was seen at least ten times. The V call is TRBV28, the J call TRBJ1-1; D gene uncertain. There are 14 residues in the CDR3. V was shortened by 10 bases and J by 4 bases, with 19 bases between the two germline ends. Germline V gives CDR1 MDHEN, CDR2 SYDVKM. DNA for the CDR3: TGTGCCACCGAAACCCTACCACGGGGCACTGAAGCTTTCTTT. Residues: CATETLPRGTEAFF.

This clonotype has a count of ten or more. This chain uses TRBV28 with TRBJ1-5; D not certain. CDR1 MDHEN and CDR2 SYDVKM come from the germline V gene. With 2 bases removed from V and 2 bases from J, the gap between germline ends came to 7 bases. The CDR3 has 14 residues. The CDR3 bases are TGTGCCAGCAGTTTAGGGAGTCGCAATCAGCCCCAGCATTTT. As protein: CASSLGSRNQPQHF.